One T cell receptor beta chain is described in this entry. TCRdb called the PCR reads again in MiXCR, with one record for every CDR3 protein. The sample consists of some 16,000 distinct CDR3 sequences, over 50% of them appearing once. The data belong to a study of CD4 and CD8 cells across lung adenocarcinoma regions. Samples came from patients with localized non-small cell lung adenocarcinoma. The junction had 12 bases not matched to a gene; V was cut back by 6 bases and J by 8 bases. The germline CDR1 and CDR2 sequences are MNHNS and SASEGT. The CDR3 has 14 residues. Sequences were obtained from CD8+ T cells from the center of a lung tumor. This TCR was recovered from a female donor with lung adenocarcinoma. The CD4 and CD8 labels of this study may be unreliable. The gene calls are TRBV6-1 and TRBJ2-5; TRBD1 aligns across 7 bases. The CDR3 DNA is TGTGCCAGCAGAGGGGGCACTGGCCCAGATACCCAGTACTTC. Its translation is CASRGGTGPDTQYF.